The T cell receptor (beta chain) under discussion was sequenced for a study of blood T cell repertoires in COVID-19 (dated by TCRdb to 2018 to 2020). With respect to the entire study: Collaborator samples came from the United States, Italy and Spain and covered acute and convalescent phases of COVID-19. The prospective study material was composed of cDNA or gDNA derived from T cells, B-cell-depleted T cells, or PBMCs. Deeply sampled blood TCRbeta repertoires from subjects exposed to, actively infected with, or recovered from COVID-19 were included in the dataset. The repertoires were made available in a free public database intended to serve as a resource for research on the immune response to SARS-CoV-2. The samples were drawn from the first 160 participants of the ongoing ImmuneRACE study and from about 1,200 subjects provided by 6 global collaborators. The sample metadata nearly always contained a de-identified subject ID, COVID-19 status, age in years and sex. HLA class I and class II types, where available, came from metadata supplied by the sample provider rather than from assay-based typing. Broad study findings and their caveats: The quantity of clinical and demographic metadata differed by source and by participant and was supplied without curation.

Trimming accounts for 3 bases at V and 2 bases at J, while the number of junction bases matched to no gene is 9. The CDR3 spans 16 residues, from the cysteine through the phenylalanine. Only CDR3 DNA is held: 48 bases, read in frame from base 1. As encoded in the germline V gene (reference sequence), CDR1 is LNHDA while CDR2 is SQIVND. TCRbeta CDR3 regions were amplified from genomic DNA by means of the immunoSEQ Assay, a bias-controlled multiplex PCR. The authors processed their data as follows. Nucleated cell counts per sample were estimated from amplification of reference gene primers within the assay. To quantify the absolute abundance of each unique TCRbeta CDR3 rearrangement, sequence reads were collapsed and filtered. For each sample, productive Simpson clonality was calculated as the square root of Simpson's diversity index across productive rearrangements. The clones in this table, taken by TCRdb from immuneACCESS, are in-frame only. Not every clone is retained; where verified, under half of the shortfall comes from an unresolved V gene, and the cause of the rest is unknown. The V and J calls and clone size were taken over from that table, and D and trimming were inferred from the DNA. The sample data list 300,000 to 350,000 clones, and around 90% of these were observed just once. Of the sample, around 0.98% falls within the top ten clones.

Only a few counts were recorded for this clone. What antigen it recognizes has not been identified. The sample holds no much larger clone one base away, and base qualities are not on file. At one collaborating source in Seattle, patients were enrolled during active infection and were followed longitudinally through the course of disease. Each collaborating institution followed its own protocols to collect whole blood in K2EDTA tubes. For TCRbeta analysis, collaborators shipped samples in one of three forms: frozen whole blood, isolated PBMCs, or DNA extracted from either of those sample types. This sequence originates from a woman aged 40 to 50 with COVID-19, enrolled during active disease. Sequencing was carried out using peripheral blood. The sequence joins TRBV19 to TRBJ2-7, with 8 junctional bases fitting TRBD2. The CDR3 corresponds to CASSISGSGATYEQYF. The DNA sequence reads TGTGCCAGTAGTATCTCCGGTAGCGGGGCAACCTACGAGCAGTACTTC. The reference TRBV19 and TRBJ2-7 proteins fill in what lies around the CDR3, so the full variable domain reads DGGITQSPKYLFRKEGQNVTLSCEQNLNHDAMYWYRQDPGQGLRLIYYSQIVNDFQKGDIAEGYSVSREKKESFPLTVTSAQKNPTAFYLCASSISGSGATYEQYFGPGTRLTVT.